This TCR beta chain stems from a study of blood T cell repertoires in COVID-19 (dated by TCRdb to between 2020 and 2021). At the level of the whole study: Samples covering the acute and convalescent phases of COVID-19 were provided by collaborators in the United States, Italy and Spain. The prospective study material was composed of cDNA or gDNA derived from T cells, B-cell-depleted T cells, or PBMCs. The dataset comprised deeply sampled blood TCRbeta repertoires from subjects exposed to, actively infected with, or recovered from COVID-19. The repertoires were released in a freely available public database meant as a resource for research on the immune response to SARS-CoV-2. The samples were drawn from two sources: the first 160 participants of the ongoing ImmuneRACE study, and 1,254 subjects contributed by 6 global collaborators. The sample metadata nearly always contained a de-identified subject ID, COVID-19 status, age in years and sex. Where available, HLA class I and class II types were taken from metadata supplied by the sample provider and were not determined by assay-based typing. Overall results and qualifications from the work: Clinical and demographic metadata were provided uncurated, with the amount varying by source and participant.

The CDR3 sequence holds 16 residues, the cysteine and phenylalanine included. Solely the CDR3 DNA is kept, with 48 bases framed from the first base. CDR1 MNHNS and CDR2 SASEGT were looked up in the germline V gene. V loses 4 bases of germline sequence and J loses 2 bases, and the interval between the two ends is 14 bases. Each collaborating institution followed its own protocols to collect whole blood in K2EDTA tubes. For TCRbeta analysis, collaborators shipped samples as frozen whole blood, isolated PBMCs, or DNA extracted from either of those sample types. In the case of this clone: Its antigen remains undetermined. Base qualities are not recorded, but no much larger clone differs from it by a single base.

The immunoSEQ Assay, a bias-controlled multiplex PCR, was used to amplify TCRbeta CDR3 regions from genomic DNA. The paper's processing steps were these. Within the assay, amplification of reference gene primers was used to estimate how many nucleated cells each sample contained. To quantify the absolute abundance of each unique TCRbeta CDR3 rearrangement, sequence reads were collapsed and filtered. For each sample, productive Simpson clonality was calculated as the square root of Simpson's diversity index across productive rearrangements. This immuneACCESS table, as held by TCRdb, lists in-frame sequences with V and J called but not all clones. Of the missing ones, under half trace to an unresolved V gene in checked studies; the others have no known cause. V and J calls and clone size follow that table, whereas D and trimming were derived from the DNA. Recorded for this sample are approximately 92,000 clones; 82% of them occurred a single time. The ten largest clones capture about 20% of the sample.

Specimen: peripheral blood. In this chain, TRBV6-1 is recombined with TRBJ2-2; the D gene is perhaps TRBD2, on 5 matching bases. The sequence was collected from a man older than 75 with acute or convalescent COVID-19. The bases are TGTGCCAGCAGTGGGTCGGCGAGGGCTAACACCGGGGAGCTGTTTTTT. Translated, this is CASSGSARANTGELFF.